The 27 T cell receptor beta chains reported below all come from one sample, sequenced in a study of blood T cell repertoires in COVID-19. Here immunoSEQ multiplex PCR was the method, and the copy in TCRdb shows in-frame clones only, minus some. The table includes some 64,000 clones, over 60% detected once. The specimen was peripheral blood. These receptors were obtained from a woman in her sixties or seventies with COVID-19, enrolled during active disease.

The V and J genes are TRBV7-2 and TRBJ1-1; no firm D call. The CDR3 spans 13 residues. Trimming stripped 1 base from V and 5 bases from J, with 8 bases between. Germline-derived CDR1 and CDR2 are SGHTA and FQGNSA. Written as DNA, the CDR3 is TGTGCCAGCAGCTTAGGTTGGAGGACTGAAGCTTTCTTT. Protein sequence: CASSLGWRTEAFF.

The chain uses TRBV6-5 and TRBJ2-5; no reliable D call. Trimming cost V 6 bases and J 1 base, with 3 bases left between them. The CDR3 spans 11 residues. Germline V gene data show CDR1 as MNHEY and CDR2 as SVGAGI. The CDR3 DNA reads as TGTGCCAGCAGCCTCCAAGAGACCCAGTACTTC. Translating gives CASSLQETQYF.

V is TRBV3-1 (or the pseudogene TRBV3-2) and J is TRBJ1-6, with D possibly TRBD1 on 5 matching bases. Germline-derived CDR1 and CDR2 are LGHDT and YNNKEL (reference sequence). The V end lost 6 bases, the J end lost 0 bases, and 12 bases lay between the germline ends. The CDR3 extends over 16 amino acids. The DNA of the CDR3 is TGTGCCAGCAGGGTCGGGGGGAGCTCCTATAATTCACCCCTCCACTTT. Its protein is CASRVGGSSYNSPLHF.

CDR3 bases: TGTGCCAGCACTAGACTAGCGGACACCTACAATGAGCAGTTCTTC. Protein: CASTRLADTYNEQFF. The chain recombines TRBV2 with TRBJ2-1; TRBD2 matches 9 bases. Germline V gene data show CDR1 as SNHLY and CDR2 as FYNNEI. Trimming at V came to 7 bases and at J to 2 bases, leaving 6 bases not matched to a gene. The CDR3 runs 15 residues.

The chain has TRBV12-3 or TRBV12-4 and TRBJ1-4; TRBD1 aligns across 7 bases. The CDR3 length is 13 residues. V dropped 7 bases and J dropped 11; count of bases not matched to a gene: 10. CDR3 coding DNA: TGTGCCAGCAAACGACAGGGTCGCGGCAAACTGTTTTTT. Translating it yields CASKRQGRGKLFF.

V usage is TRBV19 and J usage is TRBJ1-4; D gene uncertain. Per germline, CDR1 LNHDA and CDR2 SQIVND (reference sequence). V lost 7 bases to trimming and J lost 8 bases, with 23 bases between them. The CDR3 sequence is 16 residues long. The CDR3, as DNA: TGTGCCAGTATCGCTTCATGGGAGGCGGCCGGAGAAAAACTGTTTTTT. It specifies CASIASWEAAGEKLFF.

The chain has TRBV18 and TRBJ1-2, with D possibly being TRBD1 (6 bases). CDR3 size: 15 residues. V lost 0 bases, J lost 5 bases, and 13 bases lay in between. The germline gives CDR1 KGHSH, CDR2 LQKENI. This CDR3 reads CASSPPVRQGYGYTF. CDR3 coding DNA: TGTGCCAGCTCACCACCGGTTCGTCAGGGGTATGGCTACACCTTC.

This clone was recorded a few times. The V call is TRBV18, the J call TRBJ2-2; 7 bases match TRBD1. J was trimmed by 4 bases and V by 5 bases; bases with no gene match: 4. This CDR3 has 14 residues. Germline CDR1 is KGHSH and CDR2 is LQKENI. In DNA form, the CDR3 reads TGTGCCAGCTCATGGACAGGAGGCACCGGGGAGCTGTTTTTT. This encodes CASSWTGGTGELFF.

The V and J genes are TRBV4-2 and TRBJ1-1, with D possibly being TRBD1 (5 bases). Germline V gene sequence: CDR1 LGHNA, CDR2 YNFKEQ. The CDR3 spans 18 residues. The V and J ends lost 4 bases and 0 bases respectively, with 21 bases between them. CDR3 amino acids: CASSPDPGGLVLNTEAFF. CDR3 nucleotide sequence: TGTGCCAGCAGCCCAGACCCTGGGGGGTTGGTCTTGAACACTGAAGCTTTCTTT.

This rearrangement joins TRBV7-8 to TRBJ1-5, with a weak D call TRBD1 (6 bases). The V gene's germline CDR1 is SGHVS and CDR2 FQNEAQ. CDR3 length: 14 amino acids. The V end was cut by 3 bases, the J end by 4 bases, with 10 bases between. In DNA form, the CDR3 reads TGTGCCAGCAGCTTGGATACAGGGAATCAGCCCCAGCATTTT. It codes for CASSLDTGNQPQHF.

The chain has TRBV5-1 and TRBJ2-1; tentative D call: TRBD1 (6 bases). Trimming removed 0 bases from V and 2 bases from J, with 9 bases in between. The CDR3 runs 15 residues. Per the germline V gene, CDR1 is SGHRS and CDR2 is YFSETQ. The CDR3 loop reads CASSLEGVAYNEQFF. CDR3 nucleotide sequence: TGCGCCAGCAGCTTGGAGGGGGTTGCCTACAATGAGCAGTTCTTC.

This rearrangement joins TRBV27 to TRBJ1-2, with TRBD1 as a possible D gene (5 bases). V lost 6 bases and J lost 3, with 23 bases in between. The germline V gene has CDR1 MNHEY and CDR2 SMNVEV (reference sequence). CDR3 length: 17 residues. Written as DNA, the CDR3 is TGTGCCAGCAGATCCTTAGGTGGGGGAGGGAACTACTATGGCTACACCTTC. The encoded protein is CASRSLGGGGNYYGYTF.

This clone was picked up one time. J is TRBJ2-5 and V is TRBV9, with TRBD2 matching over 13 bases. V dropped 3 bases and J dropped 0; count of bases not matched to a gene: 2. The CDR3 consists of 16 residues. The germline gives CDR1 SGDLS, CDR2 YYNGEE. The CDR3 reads CASSELAGGYQETQYF. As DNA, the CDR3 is TGTGCCAGCAGCGAACTAGCGGGGGGGTACCAAGAGACCCAGTACTTC.

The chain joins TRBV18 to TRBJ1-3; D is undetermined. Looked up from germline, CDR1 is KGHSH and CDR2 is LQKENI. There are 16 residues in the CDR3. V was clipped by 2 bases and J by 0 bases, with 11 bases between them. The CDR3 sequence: CASSPFVTLSGNTIYF. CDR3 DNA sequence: TGTGCCAGCTCACCATTTGTAACTCTCTCTGGAAACACCATATATTTT.

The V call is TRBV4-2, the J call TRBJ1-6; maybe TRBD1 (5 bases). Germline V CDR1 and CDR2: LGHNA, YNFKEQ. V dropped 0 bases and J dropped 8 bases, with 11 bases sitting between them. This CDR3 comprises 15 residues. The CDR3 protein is CASSQEGGRDSPLHF. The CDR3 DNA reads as TGTGCCAGCAGCCAAGAAGGTGGCAGGGATTCACCCCTCCACTTT.

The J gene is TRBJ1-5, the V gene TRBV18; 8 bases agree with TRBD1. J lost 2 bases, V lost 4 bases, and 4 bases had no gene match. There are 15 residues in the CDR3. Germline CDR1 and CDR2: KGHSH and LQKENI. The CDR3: CASSRTGNGNQPQHF. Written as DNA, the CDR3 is TGTGCCAGCTCACGGACAGGGAACGGCAATCAGCCCCAGCATTTT.

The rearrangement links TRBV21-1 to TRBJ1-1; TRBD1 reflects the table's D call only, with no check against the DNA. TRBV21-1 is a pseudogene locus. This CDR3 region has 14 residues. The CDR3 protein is CASSKVETGKEAFF. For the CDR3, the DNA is TGTGCCAGCAGCAAAGTGGAGACAGGGAAAGAAGCTTTCTTT.

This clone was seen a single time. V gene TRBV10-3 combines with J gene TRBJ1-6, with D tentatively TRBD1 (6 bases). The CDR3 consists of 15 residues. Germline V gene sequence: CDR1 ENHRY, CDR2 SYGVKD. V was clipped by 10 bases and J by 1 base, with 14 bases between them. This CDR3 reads CATSPGASYNSPLHF. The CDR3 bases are TGTGCCACCAGCCCAGGGGCGTCCTATAATTCACCCCTCCACTTT.

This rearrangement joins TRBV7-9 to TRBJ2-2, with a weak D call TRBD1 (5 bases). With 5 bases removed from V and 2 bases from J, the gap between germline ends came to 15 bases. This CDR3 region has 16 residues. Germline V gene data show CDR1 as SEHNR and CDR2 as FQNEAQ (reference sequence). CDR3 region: CASSAKGQGNTGELFF. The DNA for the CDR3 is TGTGCCAGCAGCGCGAAGGGGCAGGGTAACACCGGGGAGCTGTTTTTT.

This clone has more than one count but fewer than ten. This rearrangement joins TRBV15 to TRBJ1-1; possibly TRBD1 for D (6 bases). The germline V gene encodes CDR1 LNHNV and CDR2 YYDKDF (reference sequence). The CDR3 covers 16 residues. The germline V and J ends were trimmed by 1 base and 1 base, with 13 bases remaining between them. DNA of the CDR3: TGTGCCACCAGCAGAGGTCAGGGGCTGCAGAACACTGAAGCTTTCTTT. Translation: CATSRGQGLQNTEAFF. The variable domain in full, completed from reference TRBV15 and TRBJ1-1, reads DAMVIQNPRYQVTQFGKPVTLSCSQTLNHNVMYWYQQKSSQAPKLLFHYYDKDFNNEADTPDNFQSRRPNTSFCFLDIRSPGLGDTAMYLCATSRGQGLQNTEAFFGQGTRLTVV.

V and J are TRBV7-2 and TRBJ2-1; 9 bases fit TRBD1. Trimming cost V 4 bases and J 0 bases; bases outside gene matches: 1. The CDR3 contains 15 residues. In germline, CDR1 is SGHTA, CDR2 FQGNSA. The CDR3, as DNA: TGTGCCAGCAGCTGGGACAGGGCCTCCTACAATGAGCAGTTCTTC. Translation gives CASSWDRASYNEQFF.

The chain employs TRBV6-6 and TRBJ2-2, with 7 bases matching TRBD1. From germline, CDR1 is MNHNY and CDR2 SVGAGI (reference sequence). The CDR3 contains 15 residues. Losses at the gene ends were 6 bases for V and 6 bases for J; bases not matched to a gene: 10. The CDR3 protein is CASSTTTGSAGELFF. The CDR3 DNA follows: TGTGCCAGCAGCACTACGACAGGGTCGGCCGGGGAGCTGTTTTTT.

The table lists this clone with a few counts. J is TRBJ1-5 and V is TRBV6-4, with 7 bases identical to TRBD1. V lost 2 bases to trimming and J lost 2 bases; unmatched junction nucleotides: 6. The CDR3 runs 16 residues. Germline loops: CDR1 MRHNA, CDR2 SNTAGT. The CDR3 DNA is TGTGCCAGCAGTGACAGGGGGCCCGGAGGCAATCAGCCCCAGCATTTT. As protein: CASSDRGPGGNQPQHF.

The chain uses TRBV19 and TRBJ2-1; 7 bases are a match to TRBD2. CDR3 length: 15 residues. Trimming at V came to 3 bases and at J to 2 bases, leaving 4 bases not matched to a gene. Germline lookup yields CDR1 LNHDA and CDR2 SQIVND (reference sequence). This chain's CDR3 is CASSILAAPYNEQFF. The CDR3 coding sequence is TGTGCCAGTAGTATTCTAGCGGCACCCTACAATGAGCAGTTCTTC. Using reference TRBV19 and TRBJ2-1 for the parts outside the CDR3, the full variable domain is DGGITQSPKYLFRKEGQNVTLSCEQNLNHDAMYWYRQDPGQGLRLIYYSQIVNDFQKGDIAEGYSVSREKKESFPLTVTSAQKNPTAFYLCASSILAAPYNEQFFGPGTRLTVL.

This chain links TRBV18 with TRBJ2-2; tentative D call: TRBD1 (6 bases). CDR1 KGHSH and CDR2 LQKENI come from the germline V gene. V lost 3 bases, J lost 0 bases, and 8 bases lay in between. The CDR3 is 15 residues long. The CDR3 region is CASSPDSANTGELFF. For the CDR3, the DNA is TGTGCCAGCTCACCGGACAGCGCGAACACCGGGGAGCTGTTTTTT.

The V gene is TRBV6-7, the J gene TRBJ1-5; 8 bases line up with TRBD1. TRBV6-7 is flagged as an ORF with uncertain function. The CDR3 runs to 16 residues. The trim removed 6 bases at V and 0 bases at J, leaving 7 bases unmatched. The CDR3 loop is CASSAGQAYSNQPQHF. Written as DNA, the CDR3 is TGTGCCAGCAGCGCGGGACAGGCCTATAGCAATCAGCCCCAGCATTTT.

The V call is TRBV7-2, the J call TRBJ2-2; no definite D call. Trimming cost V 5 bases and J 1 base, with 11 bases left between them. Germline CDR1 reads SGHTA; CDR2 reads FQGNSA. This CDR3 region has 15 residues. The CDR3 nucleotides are TGTGCCAGCAGCCTATCCTCCCTGAACACCGGGGAGCTGTTTTTT. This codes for CASSLSSLNTGELFF.